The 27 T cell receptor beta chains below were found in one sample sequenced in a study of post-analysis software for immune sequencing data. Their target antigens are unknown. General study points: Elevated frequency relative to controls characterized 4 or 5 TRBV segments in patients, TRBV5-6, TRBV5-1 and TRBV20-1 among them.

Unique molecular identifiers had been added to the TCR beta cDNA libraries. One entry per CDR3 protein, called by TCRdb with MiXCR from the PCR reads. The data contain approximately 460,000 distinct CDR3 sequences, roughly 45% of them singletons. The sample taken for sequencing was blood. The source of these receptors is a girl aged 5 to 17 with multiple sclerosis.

CDR3 sequence: CSVEARTDGYTF. The CDR3 DNA reads as TGCAGCGTTGAGGCCCGGACCGATGGCTACACCTTC. The chain couples TRBV29-1 to TRBJ1-2; D not resolved. The CDR3 is made up of 12 amino acids. Germline values: CDR1 SQVTM, CDR2 ANQGSEA. V dropped 3 bases and J dropped 6 bases, with 11 bases sitting between them.

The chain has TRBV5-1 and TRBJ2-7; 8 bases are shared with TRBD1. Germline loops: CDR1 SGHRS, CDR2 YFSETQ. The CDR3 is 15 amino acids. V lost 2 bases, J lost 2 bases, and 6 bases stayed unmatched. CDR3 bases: TGCGCCAGCAGCTTACAGACAGGGGAGGCCTACGAGCAGTACTTC. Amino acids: CASSLQTGEAYEQYF.

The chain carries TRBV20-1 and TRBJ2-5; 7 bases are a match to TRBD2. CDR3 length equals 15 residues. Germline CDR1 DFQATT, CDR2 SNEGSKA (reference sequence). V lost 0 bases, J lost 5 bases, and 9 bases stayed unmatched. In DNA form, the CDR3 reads TGCAGTGCTAGAGATCCGGGCGGGAGCGGTGAGACCCAGTACTTC. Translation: CSARDPGGSGETQYF.

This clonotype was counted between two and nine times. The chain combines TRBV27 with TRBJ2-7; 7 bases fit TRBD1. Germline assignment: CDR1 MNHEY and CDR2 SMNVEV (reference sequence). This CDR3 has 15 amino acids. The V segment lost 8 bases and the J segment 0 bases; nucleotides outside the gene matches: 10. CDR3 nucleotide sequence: TGTGCCAGCCGAGGCGTAGACAGGGACTCCTACGAGCAGTACTTC. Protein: CASRGVDRDSYEQYF.

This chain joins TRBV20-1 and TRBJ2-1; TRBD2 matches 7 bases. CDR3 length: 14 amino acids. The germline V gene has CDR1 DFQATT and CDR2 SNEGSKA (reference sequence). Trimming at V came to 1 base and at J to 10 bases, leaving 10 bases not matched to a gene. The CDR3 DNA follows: TGCAGTGCTAGAGTCGGGGGGAGGGCCTGGGAGCAGTTCTTC. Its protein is CSARVGGRAWEQFF.

DNA for the CDR3: TGTGCCAGCAGCCCCAGCGCCAGGCGTCCAGATACGCAGTATTTT. Its protein product is CASSPSARRPDTQYF. The chain combines TRBV28 with TRBJ2-3; D gene uncertain. This CDR3 comprises 15 residues. Looked up from germline, CDR1 is MDHEN and CDR2 is SYDVKM. Trimming removed 6 bases from V and 4 bases from J, with 17 bases in between.

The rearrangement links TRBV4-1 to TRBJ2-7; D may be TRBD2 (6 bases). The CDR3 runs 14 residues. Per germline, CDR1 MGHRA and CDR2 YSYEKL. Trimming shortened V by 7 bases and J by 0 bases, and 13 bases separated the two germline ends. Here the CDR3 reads CASNPGLFSYEQYF. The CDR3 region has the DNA TGCGCCAGCAATCCGGGACTCTTCTCCTACGAGCAGTACTTC.

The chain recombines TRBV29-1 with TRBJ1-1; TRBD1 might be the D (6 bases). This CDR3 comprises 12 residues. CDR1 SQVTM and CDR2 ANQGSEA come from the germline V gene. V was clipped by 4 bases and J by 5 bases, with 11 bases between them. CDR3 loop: CSVGGGRTEAFF. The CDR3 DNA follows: TGCAGCGTTGGAGGGGGAAGGACTGAAGCTTTCTTT.

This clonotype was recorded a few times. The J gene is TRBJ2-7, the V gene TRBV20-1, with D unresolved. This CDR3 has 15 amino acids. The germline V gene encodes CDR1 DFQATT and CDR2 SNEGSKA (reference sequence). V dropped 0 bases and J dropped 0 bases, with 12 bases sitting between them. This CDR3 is CSARDKAAISYEQYF. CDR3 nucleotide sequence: TGCAGTGCTAGAGATAAGGCAGCTATCTCCTACGAGCAGTACTTC.

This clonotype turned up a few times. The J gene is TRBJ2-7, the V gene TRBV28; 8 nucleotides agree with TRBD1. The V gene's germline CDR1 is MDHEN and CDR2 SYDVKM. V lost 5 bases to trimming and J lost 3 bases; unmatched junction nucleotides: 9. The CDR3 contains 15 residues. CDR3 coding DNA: TGTGCCAGCAGTAAGACAGGGGCTGGGTACTACGAGCAGTACTTC. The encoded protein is CASSKTGAGYYEQYF.

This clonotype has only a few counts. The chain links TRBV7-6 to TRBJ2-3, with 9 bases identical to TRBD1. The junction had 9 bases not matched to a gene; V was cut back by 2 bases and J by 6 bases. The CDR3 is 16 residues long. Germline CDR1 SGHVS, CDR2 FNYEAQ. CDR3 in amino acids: CASSLSMGQGVDTQYF. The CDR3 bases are TGTGCCAGCAGCTTATCTATGGGACAGGGAGTCGATACGCAGTATTTT. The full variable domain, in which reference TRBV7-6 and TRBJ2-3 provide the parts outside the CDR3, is GAGVSQSPRYKVTKRGQDVALRCDPISGHVSLYWYRQALGQGPEFLTYFNYEAQQDKSGLPNDRFSAERPEGSISTLTIQRTEQRDSAMYRCASSLSMGQGVDTQYFGPGTRLTVL.

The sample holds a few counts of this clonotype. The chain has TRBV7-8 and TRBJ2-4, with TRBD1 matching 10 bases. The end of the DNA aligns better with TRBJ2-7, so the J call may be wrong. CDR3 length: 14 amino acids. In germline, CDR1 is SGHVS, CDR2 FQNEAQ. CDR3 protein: CASSLRDRGCEQYF. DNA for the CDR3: TGTGCCAGCAGCCTCCGGGACAGGGGTTGCGAGCAGTACTTC.

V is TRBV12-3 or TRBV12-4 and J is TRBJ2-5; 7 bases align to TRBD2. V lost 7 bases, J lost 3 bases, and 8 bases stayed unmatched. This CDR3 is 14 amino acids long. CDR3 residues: CASTSGLGKETQYF. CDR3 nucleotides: TGTGCCAGCACCAGTGGACTAGGAAAAGAGACCCAGTACTTC.

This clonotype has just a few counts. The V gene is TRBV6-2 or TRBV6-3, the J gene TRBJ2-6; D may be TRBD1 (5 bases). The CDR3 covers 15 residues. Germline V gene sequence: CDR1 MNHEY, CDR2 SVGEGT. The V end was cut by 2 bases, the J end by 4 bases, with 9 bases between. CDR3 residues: CASSYGGAGANVLTF. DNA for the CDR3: TGTGCCAGCAGTTACGGTGGGGCCGGGGCCAACGTCCTGACTTTC.

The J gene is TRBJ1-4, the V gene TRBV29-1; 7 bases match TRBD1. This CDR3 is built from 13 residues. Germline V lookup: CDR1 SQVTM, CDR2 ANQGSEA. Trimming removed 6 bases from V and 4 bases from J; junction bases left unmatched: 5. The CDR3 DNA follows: TGCAGCGTGCCGGGACAGTTTAATGAAAAACTGTTTTTT. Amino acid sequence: CSVPGQFNEKLFF.

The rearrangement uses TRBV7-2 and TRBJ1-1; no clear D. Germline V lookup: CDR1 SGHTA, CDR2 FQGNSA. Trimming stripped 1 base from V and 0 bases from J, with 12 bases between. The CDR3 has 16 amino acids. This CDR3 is CASSLEAVRMNTEAFF. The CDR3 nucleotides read TGTGCCAGCAGCTTAGAGGCTGTGAGGATGAACACTGAAGCTTTCTTT.

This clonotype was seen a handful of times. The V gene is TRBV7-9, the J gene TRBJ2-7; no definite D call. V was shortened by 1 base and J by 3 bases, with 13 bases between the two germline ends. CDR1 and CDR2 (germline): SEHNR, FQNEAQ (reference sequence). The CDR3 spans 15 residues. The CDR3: CASSLEHLMGYEQYF. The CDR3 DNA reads TGTGCCAGCAGCTTAGAACACCTCATGGGCTACGAGCAGTACTTC.

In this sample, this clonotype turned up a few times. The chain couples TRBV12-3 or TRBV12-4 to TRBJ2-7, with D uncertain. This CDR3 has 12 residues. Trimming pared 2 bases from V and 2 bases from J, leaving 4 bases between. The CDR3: CASSLRAYEQYF. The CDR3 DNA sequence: TGTGCCAGCAGTTTAAGGGCCTACGAGCAGTACTTC.

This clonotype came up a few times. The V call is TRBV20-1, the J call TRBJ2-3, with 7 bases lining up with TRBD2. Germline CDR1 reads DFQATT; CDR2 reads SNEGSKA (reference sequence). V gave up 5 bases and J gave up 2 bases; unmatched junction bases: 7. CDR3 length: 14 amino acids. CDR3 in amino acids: CSAGSSGPTDTQYF. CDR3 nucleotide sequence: TGCAGTGCTGGCTCTAGCGGACCCACAGATACGCAGTATTTT.

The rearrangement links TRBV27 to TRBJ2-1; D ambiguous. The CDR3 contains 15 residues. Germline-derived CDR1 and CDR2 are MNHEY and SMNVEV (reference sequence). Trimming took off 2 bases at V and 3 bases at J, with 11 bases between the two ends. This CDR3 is CASSLGIQLYNEQFF. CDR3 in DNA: TGTGCCAGCAGTTTAGGAATCCAGCTCTACAATGAGCAGTTCTTC.

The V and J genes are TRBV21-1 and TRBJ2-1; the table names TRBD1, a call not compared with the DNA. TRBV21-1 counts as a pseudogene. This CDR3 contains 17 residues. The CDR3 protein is CASSKGLAGTQGNEQFF. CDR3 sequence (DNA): TGTGCCAGCAGCAAAGGGCTAGCGGGGACACAAGGAAATGAGCAGTTCTTC.

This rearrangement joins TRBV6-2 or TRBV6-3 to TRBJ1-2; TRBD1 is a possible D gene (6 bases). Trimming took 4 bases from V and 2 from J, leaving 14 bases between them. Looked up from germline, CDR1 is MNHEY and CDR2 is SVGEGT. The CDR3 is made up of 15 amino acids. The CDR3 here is CASSSISGENYGYTF. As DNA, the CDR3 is TGTGCCAGCAGTTCTATCTCAGGGGAGAACTATGGCTACACCTTC.

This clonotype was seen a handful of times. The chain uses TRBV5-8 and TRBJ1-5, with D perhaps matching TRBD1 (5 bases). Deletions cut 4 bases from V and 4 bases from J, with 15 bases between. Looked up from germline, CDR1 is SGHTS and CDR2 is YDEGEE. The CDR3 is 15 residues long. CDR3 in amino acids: CASSRTRGENQPQHF. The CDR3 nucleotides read TGTGCCAGCAGCCGGACCCGAGGGGAAAATCAGCCCCAGCATTTT.

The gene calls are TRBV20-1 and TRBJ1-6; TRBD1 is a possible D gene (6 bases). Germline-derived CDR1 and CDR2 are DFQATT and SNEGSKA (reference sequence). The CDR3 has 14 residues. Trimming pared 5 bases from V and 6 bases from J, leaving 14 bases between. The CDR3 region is CSAGLWTANSPLHF. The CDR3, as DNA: TGCAGTGCTGGGCTTTGGACAGCTAATTCACCCCTCCACTTT.

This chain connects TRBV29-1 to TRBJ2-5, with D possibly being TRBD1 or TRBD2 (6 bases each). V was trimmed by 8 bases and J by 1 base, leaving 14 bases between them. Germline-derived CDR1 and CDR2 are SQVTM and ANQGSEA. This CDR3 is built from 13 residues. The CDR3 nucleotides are TGCAGCAATACATGGGGGGCCCAAGAGACCCAGTACTTC. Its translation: CSNTWGAQETQYF.

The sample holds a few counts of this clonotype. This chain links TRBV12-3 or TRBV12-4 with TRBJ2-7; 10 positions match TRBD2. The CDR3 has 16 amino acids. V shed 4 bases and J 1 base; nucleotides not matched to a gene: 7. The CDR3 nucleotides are TGTGCCAGCAGTTATCTAGCGGGAGATAGGTCCTACGAGCAGTACTTC. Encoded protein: CASSYLAGDRSYEQYF.

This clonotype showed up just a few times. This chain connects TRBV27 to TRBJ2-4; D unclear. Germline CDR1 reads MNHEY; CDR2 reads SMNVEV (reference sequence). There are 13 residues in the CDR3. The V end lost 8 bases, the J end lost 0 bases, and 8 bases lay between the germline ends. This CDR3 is CASVPLAKNIQYF. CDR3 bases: TGTGCCAGCGTTCCCCTAGCCAAAAACATTCAGTACTTC.